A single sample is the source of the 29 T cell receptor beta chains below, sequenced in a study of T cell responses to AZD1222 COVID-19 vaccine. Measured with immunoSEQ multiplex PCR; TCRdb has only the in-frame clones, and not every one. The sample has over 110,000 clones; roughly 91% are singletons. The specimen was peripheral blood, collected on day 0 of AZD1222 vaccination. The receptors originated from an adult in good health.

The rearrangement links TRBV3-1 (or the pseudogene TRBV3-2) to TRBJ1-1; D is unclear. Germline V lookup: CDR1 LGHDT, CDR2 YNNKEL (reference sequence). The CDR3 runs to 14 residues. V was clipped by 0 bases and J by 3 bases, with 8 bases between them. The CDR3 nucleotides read TGTGCCAGCAGCCAAGATCCCCCTTACACTGAAGCTTTCTTT. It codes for CASSQDPPYTEAFF.

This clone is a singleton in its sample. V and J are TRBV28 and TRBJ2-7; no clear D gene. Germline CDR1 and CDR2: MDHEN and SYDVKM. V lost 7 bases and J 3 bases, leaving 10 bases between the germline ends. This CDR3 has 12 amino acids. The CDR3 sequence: CASMDLGYEQYF. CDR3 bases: TGTGCCAGCATGGATCTCGGCTACGAGCAGTACTTC. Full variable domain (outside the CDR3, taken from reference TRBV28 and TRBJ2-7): DVKVTQSSRYLVKRTGEKVFLECVQDMDHENMFWYRQDPGLGLRLIYFSYDVKMKEKGDIPEGYSVSREKKERFSLILESASTNQTSMYLCASMDLGYEQYFGPGTRLTVT.

DNA of the CDR3: TGTGCCAGTAGGAGGGGCACTGAAGCTTTCTTT. Protein sequence: CASRRGTEAFF. V and J are TRBV19 and TRBJ1-1; the D gene is possibly TRBD1 (5 bases). Germline values: CDR1 LNHDA, CDR2 SQIVND (reference sequence). CDR3 size: 11 residues. V was pared by 6 bases and J by 4 bases, with 6 bases between.

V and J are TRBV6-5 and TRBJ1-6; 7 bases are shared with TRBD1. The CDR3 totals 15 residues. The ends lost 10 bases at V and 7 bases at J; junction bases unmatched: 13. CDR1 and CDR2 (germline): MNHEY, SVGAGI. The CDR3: CAILPPGQRNSPLHF. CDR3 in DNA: TGTGCCATCCTACCCCCGGGACAGAGAAATTCACCCCTCCACTTT.

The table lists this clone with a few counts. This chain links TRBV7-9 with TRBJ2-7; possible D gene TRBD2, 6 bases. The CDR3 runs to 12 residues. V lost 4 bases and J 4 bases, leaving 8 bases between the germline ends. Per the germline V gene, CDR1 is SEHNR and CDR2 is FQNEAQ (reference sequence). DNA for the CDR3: TGTGCCAGCAGCTGGAGCGGGTACGAGCAGTACTTC. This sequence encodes CASSWSGYEQYF.

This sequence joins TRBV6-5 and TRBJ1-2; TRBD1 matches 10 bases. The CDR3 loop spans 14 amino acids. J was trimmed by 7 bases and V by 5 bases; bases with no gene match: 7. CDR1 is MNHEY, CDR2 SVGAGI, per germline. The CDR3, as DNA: TGTGCCAGCAGTCCCGACAGGGGGCTTTCTGGCTACACCTTC. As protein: CASSPDRGLSGYTF.

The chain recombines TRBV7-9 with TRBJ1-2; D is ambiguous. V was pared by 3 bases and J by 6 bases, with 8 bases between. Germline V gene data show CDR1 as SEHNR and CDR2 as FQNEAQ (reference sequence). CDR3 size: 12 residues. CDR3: CASSLTLDGYTF. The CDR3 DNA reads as TGTGCCAGCAGCTTGACATTGGATGGCTACACCTTC.

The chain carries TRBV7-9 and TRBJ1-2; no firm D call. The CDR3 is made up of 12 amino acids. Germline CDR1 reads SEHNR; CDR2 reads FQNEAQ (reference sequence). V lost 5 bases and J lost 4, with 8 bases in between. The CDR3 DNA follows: TGTGCCAGCAGCACCCCCTCCTATGGCTACACCTTC. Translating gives CASSTPSYGYTF.

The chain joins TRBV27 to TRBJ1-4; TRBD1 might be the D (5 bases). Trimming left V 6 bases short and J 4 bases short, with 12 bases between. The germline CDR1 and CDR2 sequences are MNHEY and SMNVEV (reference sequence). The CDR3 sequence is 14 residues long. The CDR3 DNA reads TGTGCCAGCAGCCCCAGACAGAGTAATGAAAAACTGTTTTTT. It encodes CASSPRQSNEKLFF. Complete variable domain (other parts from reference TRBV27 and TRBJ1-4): EAQVTQNPRYLITVTGKKLTVTCSQNMNHEYMSWYRQDPGLGLRQIYYSMNVEVTDKGDVPEGYKVSRKEKRNFPLILESPSPNQTSLYFCASSPRQSNEKLFFGSGTQLSVL.

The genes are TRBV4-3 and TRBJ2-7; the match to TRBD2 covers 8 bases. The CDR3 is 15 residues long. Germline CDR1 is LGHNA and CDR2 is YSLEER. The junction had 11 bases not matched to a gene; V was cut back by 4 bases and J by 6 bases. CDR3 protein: CASSPPGAGVFEQYF. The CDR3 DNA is TGCGCCAGCAGCCCACCTGGAGCGGGAGTTTTCGAGCAGTACTTC.

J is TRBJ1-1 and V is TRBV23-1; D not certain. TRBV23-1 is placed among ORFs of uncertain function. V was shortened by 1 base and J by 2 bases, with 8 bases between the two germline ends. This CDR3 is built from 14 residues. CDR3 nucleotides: TGCGCCAGCAGTCAATGGGCGGCCAACACTGAAGCTTTCTTT. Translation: CASSQWAANTEAFF.

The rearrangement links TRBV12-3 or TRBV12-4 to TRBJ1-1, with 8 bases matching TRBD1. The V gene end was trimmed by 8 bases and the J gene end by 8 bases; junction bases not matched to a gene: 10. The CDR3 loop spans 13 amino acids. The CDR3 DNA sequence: TGTGCCAGCTCCTGGGACAGGTGGAAAGAAGCTTTCTTT. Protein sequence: CASSWDRWKEAFF.

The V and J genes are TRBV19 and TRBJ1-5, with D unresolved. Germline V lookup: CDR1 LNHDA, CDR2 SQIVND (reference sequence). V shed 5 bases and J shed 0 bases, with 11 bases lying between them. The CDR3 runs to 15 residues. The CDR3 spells CASSVELGSNQPQHF. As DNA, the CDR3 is TGTGCCAGTAGTGTTGAGTTGGGTAGCAATCAGCCCCAGCATTTT.

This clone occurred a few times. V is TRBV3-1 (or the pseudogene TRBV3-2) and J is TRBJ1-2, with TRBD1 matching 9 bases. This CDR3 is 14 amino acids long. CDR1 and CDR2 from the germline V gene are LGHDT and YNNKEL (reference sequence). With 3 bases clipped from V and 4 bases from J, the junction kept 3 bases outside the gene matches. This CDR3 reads CASSQGDRVYGYTF. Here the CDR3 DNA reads TGTGCCAGCAGCCAGGGGGACAGGGTCTATGGCTACACCTTC.

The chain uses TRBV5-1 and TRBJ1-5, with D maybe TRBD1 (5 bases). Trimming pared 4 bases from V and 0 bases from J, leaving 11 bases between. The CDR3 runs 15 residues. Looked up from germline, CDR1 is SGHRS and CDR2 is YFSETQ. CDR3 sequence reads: CASSIAGYSNQPQHF. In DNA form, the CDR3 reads TGCGCCAGCAGCATCGCAGGGTATAGCAATCAGCCCCAGCATTTT.

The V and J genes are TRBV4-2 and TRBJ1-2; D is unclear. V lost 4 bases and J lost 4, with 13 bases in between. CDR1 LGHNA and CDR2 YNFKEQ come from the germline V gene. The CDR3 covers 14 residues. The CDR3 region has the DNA TGTGCCAGCAGCCCGCCGAGAGAGGTCTATGGCTACACCTTC. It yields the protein CASSPPREVYGYTF.

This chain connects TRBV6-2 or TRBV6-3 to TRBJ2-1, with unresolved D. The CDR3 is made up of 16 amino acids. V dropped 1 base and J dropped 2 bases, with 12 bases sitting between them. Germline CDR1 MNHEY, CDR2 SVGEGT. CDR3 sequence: CASSYFPRATYNEQFF. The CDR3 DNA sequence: TGTGCCAGCAGTTACTTCCCTCGGGCTACCTACAATGAGCAGTTCTTC.

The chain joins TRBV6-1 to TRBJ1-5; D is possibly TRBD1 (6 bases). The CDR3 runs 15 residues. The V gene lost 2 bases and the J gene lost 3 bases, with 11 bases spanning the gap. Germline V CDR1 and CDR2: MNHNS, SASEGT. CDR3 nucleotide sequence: TGTGCCAGCAGTGAACCGGACAGCCCCAATCAGCCCCAGCATTTT. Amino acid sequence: CASSEPDSPNQPQHF.

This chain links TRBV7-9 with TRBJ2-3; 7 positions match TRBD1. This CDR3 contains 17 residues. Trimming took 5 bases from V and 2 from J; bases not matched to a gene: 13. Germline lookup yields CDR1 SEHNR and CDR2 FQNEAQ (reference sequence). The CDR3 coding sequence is TGTGCCAGCAGCCCTCGAGGGGGACAGAATCCCACAGATACGCAGTATTTT. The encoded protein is CASSPRGGQNPTDTQYF.

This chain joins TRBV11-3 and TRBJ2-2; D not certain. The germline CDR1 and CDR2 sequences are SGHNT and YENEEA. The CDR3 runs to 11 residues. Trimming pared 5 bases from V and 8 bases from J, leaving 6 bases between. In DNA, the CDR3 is TGTGCCAGCAGCCAGACAGGGGAGCTGTTTTTT. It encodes CASSQTGELFF.

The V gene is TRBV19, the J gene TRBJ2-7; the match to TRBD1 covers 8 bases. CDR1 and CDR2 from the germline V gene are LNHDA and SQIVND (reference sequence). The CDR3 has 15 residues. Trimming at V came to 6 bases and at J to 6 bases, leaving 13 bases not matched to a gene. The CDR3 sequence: CASSPGVGTGGEQYF. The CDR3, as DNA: TGTGCCAGTAGCCCTGGGGTGGGGACAGGCGGCGAGCAGTACTTC.

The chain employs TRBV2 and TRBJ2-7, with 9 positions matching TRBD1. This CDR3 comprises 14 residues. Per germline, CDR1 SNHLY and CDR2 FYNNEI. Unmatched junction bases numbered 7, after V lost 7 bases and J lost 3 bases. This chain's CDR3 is CASNLQGANYEQYF. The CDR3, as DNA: TGTGCCAGCAACCTACAGGGGGCAAACTACGAGCAGTACTTC.

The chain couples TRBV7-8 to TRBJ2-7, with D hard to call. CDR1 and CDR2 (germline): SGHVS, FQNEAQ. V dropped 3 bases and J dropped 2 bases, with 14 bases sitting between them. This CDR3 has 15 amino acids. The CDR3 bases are TGTGCCAGCAGCTTGGGTCGCGGATTCACCTACGAGCAGTACTTC. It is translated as CASSLGRGFTYEQYF.

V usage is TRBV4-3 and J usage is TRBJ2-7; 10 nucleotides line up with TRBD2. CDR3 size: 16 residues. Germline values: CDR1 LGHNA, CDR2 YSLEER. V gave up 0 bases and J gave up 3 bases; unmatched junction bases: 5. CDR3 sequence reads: CASSQDSGGPFYEQYF. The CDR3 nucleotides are TGCGCCAGCAGCCAAGATAGCGGGGGGCCATTCTACGAGCAGTACTTC.

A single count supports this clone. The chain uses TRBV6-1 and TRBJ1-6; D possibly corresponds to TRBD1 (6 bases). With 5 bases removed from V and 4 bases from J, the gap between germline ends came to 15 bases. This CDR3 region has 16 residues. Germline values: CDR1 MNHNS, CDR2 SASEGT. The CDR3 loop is CASSQGQGRYNSPLHF. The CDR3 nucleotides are TGTGCCAGCAGTCAAGGGCAGGGGCGATATAATTCACCCCTCCACTTT.

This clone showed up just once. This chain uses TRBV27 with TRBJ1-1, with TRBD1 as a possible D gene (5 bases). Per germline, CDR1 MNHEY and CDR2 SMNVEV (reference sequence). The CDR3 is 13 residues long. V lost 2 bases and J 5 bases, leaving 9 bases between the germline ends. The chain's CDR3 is CASSLKGRTEAFF. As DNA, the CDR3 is TGTGCCAGCAGTTTAAAGGGGAGGACTGAAGCTTTCTTT.

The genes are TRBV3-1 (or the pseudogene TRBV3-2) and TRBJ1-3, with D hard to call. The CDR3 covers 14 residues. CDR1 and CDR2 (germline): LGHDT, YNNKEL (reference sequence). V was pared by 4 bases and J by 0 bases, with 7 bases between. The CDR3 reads CASSRGDSGNTIYF. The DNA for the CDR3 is TGTGCCAGCAGCCGGGGTGACTCTGGAAACACCATATATTTT.

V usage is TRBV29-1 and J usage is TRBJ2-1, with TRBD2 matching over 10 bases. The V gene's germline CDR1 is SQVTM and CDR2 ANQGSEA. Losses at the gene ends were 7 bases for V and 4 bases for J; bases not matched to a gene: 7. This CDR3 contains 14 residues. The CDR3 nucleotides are TGCAGCGGAAATAGCGGGGGGACGTACAATGAGCAGTTCTTC. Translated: CSGNSGGTYNEQFF.

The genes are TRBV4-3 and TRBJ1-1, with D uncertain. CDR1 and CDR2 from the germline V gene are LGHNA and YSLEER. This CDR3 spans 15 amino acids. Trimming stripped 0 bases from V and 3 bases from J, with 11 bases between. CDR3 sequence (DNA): TGCGCCAGCAGCCAAGACCGTAGGCTTTACACTGAAGCTTTCTTT. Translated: CASSQDRRLYTEAFF.